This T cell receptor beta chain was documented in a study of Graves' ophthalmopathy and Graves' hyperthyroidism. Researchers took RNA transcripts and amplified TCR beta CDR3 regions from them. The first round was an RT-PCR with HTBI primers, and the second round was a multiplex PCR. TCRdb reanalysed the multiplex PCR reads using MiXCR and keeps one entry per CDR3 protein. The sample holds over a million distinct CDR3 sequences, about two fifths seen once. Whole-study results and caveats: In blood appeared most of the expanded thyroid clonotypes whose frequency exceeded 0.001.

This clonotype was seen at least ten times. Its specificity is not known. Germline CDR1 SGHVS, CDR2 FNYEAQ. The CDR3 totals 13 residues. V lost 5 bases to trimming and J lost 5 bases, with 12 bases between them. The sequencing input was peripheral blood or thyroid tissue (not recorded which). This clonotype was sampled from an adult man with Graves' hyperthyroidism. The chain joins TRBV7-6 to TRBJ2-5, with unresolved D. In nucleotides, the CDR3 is TGTGCCAGCAGCGAAGGCGTCTGGGAGACCCAGTACTTC. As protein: CASSEGVWETQYF. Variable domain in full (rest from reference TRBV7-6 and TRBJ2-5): GAGVSQSPRYKVTKRGQDVALRCDPISGHVSLYWYRQALGQGPEFLTYFNYEAQQDKSGLPNDRFSAERPEGSISTLTIQRTEQRDSAMYRCASSEGVWETQYFGPGTRLLVL.